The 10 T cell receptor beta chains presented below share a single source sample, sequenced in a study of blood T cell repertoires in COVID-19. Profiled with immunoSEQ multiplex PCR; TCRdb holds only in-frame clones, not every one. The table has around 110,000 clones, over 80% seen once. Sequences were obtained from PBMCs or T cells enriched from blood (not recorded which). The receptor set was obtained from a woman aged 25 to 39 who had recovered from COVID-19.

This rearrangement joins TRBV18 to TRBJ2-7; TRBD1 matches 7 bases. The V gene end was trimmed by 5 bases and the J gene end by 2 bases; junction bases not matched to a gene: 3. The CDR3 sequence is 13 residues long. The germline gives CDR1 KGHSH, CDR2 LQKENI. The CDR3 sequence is CASSVDRPYEQYF. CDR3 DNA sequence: TGTGCCAGCTCAGTGGACAGGCCCTACGAGCAGTACTTC.

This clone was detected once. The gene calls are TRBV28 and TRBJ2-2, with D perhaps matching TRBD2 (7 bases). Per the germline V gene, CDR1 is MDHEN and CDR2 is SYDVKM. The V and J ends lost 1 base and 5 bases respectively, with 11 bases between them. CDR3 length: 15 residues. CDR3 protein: CASSLSGGETGELFF. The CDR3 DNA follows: TGTGCCAGCAGTTTATCGGGGGGCGAAACCGGGGAGCTGTTTTTT. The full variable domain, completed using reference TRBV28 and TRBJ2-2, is DVKVTQSSRYLVKRTGEKVFLECVQDMDHENMFWYRQDPGLGLRLIYFSYDVKMKEKGDIPEGYSVSREKKERFSLILESASTNQTSMYLCASSLSGGETGELFFGEGSRLTVL.

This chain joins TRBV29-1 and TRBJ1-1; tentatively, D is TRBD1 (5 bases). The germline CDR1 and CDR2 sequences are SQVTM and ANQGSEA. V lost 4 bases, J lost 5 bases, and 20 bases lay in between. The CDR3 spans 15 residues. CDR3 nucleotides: TGCAGCGTTGTTGTACCAGATGAAAGGGGTACTGAAGCTTTCTTT. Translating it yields CSVVVPDERGTEAFF.

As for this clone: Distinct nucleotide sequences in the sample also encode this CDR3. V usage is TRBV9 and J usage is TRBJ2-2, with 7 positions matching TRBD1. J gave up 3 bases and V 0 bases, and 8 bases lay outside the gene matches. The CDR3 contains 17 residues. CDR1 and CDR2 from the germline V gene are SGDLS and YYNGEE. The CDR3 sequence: CASSVVSGGEYTGELFF. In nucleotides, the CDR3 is TGTGCCAGCAGCGTAGTTTCAGGGGGAGAATACACCGGGGAGCTGTTTTTT.

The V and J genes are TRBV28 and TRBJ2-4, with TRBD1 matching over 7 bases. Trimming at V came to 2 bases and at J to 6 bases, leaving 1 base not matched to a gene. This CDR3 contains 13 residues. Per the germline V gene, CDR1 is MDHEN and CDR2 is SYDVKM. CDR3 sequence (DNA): TGTGCCAGCAGTTTAGGGACAGTAAACATTCAGTACTTC. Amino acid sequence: CASSLGTVNIQYF.

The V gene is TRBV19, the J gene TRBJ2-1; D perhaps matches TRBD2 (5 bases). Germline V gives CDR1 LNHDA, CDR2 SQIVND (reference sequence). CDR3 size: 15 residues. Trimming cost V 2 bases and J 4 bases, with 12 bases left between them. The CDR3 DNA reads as TGTGCCAGTAGTATACTGACATGGACTTACAATGAGCAGTTCTTC. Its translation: CASSILTWTYNEQFF.

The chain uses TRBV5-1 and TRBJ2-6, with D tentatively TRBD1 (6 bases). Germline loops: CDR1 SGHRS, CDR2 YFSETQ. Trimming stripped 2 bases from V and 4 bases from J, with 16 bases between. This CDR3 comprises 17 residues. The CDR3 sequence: CASSFSRGASGANVLTF. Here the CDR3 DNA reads TGCGCCAGCAGCTTCTCCAGGGGCGCGTCGGGGGCCAACGTCCTGACTTTC.

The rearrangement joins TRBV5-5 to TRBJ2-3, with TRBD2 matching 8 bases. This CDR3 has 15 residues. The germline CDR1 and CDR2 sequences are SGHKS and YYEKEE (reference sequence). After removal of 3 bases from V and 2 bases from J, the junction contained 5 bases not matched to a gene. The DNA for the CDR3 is TGTGCCAGCAGCTCGGGACTAGTGCACACAGATACGCAGTATTTT. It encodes CASSSGLVHTDTQYF.

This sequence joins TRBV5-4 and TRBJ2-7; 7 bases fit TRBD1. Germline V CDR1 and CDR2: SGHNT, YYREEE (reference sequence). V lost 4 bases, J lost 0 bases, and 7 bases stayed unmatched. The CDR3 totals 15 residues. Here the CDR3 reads CASSPETGISYEQYF. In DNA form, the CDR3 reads TGTGCCAGCAGCCCGGAGACAGGGATCTCCTACGAGCAGTACTTC.

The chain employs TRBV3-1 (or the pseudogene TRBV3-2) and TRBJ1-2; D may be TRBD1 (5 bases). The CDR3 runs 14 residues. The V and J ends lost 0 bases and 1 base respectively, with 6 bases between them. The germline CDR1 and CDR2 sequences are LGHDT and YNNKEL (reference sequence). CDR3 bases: TGTGCCAGCAGCCAAGATAGGGGTAACTATGGCTACACCTTC. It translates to CASSQDRGNYGYTF.